This entry lists 14 T cell receptor beta chains sequenced from one sample in a study of blood T cell repertoires in COVID-19. Sequencing was performed with immunoSEQ multiplex PCR; in TCRdb, only in-frame clones are kept and a portion is missing. Here the sample spans hundreds of thousands of clones, 80% to 90% being singletons. Input material: PBMCs or T cells enriched from blood (not recorded which). The receptor set was obtained from a woman in her 30s with acute COVID-19.

This chain links TRBV5-1 with TRBJ2-2; D not certain. Trimming took off 1 base at V and 6 bases at J, with 4 bases between the two ends. Germline V gene sequence: CDR1 SGHRS, CDR2 YFSETQ. This CDR3 is 12 amino acids long. The CDR3 is CASSLSAGELFF. CDR3 DNA sequence: TGCGCCAGCAGCTTGAGCGCCGGGGAGCTGTTTTTT. Full variable domain (remainder filled in from reference TRBV5-1 and TRBJ2-2): KAGVTQTPRYLIKTRGQQVTLSCSPISGHRSVSWYQQTPGQGLQFLFEYFSETQRNKGNFPGRFSGRQFSNSRSEMNVSTLELGDSALYLCASSLSAGELFFGEGSRLTVL.

The chain links TRBV27 to TRBJ2-7; TRBD2 is a possible D gene (5 bases). The CDR3 extends over 15 amino acids. CDR1 and CDR2 from the germline V gene are MNHEY and SMNVEV (reference sequence). Trimming removed 3 bases from V and 1 base from J, with 13 bases in between. This chain's CDR3 is CASSLSGIDSYEQYF. Here the CDR3 DNA reads TGTGCCAGCAGTTTGAGCGGCATAGATTCCTACGAGCAGTACTTC.

The V and J genes are TRBV24-1 and TRBJ1-1, with 8 bases matching TRBD1. CDR1 is KGHDR, CDR2 SFDVKD, per germline. CDR3 length: 13 residues. V dropped 6 bases and J dropped 4; count of bases not matched to a gene: 3. In DNA form, the CDR3 reads TGTGCCACCAGTACCGGGACAGGCACTGAAGCTTTCTTT. Its translation: CATSTGTGTEAFF.

The chain uses TRBV3-1 (or the pseudogene TRBV3-2) and TRBJ1-4; a weak D match, TRBD1 (5 bases). The ends were cut back, 3 bases at V and 7 bases at J, with 9 bases in the middle. The CDR3 contains 13 residues. Germline V gene data show CDR1 as LGHDT and CDR2 as YNNKEL (reference sequence). The CDR3 DNA reads as TGTGCCAGCAGCCAGGGGGGGGTTGAAAAACTGTTTTTT. As protein: CASSQGGVEKLFF.

The J gene is TRBJ1-2, the V gene TRBV6-5; 7 positions match TRBD1. The CDR3 loop spans 15 amino acids. The trim removed 2 bases at V and 4 bases at J, leaving 7 bases unmatched. Germline CDR1 and CDR2: MNHEY and SVGAGI. The CDR3 bases are TGTGCCAGCAGTTACGGGACAGCCACTGCCTATGGCTACACCTTC. Translating gives CASSYGTATAYGYTF.

This clone has only one observation. V usage is TRBV5-6 and J usage is TRBJ2-1; D might be TRBD1 (5 bases). V lost 4 bases to trimming and J lost 2 bases, with 16 bases between them. CDR1 is SGHDT, CDR2 YYEEEE, per germline. CDR3 length: 16 amino acids. CDR3 DNA sequence: TGTGCCAGCAGCACCCCGCAGGGTGGCCCCTACAATGAGCAGTTCTTC. Protein sequence: CASSTPQGGPYNEQFF.

A few counts support this clone. This chain links TRBV19 with TRBJ2-7, with D perhaps matching TRBD1 (6 bases). The CDR3 sequence is 15 residues long. Germline V gene lookup returns CDR1 LNHDA and CDR2 SQIVND (reference sequence). V lost 0 bases and J lost 2, with 11 bases in between. The CDR3 loop reads CASSIEDRTTYEQYF. CDR3 bases: TGTGCCAGTAGTATAGAGGACAGAACTACCTACGAGCAGTACTTC.

The CDR3 region has the DNA TGTGCCAGCTCACCCCCAGCGGGGACCTACGAGCAGTACTTC. This gives the protein CASSPPAGTYEQYF. The genes are TRBV18 and TRBJ2-7, with 7 bases that match TRBD2. Per germline, CDR1 KGHSH and CDR2 LQKENI. Trimming at V came to 3 bases and at J to 2 bases, leaving 4 bases not matched to a gene. The CDR3 totals 14 residues.

This clone came up once. Here the CDR3 reads CASSQGQGPTNEKLFF. CDR3 sequence (DNA): TGTGCCAGCAGCCAAGGACAGGGGCCCACTAATGAAAAACTGTTTTTT. The gene calls are TRBV4-2 and TRBJ1-4; 8 bases are a match to TRBD1. Trimming removed 1 base from V and 2 bases from J; junction bases left unmatched: 3. Germline V CDR1 and CDR2: LGHNA, YNFKEQ. The CDR3 runs 16 residues.

This chain connects TRBV11-2 to TRBJ1-2; maybe TRBD1 (5 bases). The CDR3 loop spans 14 amino acids. Germline CDR1 and CDR2: SGHAT and FQNNGV. Trimming pared 5 bases from V and 7 bases from J, leaving 17 bases between. The DNA for the CDR3 is TGTGCCAGCAGCGTACTTCTTGGGGCGCTTGGCTACACCTTC. Amino acid sequence: CASSVLLGALGYTF.

This sequence joins TRBV5-5 and TRBJ2-7; tentative D call: TRBD1 (6 bases). Trimming stripped 1 base from V and 4 bases from J, with 9 bases between. The CDR3 sequence is 13 residues long. Looked up from germline, CDR1 is SGHKS and CDR2 is YYEKEE (reference sequence). The CDR3 reads CASSLTGQYEQYF. CDR3 nucleotides: TGTGCCAGCAGCTTGACAGGGCAATACGAGCAGTACTTC.

To note about this clone: A junction boundary mismatches the germline segment, possibly from a read error. The chain recombines TRBV11-2 with TRBJ1-4; D possibly corresponds to TRBD1 (6 bases). In germline, CDR1 is SGHAT, CDR2 FQNNGV. The CDR3 spans 14 residues. The CDR3 coding sequence is TGTGCCAGCAGCTTAAACCCGAGGGGGGGCGGATTGGTTTTT. Translating gives CASSLNPRGGGLVF.

The chain joins TRBV18 to TRBJ2-7; 7 positions agree with TRBD1. The J segment lost 3 bases and the V segment lost 3 bases, leaving 5 bases of the junction unmatched. Germline V gene sequence: CDR1 KGHSH, CDR2 LQKENI. This CDR3 has 14 residues. In DNA form, the CDR3 reads TGTGCCAGCTCACCCGGGACAGAGAGCTACGAGCAGTACTTC. Translating it yields CASSPGTESYEQYF.

The chain employs TRBV11-2 and TRBJ2-2; 9 bases are shared with TRBD1. Germline CDR1 SGHAT, CDR2 FQNNGV. The CDR3 totals 14 residues. The V and J ends lost 5 bases and 6 bases, in that order; junction bases with no gene match: 4. The CDR3 sequence: CASSTGQGPGELFF. The CDR3 nucleotides read TGTGCCAGCAGCACCGGACAGGGGCCCGGGGAGCTGTTTTTT.